This T cell receptor beta chain was captured in a study of metastatic and nonmetastatic thyroid tumors. Study details: Comparison of repertoires was carried out across blood and tumor or nodule tissue from malignant and benign thyroid patients. General study points: A significant increase in TCR beta diversity was reportedly seen in malignant thyroid tumors relative to benign nodules, in blood and tumor.

Until they underwent thyroid surgery, no patient had received any treatment. This clone was counted many times. Its antigen remains unknown. This CDR3 is built from 17 residues. With V trimmed by 2 bases and J by 4 bases, 7 bases remained unmatched. Per germline, CDR1 KGHSH and CDR2 LQKENI. In the authors' methods: Across clinicopathological groups, CDR3 differences served as the basis for building a distant-metastasis classifier for papillary thyroid cancer. TCRdb reprocessed the PCR reads using MiXCR. TCRdb, not the authors, supplied the V and J calls. The table has 23,000 or so clones, over 25% seen once.

The gene calls are TRBV18 and TRBJ2-1; the match to TRBD2 covers 11 bases. This receptor was taken from a male donor with papillary thyroid cancer or a benign thyroid nodule (not recorded which). Some clones in this sample may be carry-over from other donors' samples. Sequenced input: tumor tissue. The CDR3 coding sequence is TGTGCCAGCTCACCAGACCTAGCGGGAGGAGGGTACAATGAGCAGTTCTTC. This sequence encodes CASSPDLAGGGYNEQFF.